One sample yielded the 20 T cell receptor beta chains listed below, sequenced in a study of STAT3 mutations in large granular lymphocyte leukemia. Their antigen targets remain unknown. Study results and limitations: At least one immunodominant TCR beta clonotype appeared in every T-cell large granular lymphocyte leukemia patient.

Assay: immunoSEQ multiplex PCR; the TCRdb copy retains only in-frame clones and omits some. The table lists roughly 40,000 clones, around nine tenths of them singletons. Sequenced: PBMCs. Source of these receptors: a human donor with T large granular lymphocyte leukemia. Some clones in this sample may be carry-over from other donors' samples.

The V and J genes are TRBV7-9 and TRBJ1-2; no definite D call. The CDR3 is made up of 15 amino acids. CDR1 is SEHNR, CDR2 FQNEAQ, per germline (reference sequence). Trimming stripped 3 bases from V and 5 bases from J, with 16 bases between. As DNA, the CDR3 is TGTGCCAGCAGCTTTAGAGAAAAAGACCCTTATGGCTACACCTTC. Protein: CASSFREKDPYGYTF.

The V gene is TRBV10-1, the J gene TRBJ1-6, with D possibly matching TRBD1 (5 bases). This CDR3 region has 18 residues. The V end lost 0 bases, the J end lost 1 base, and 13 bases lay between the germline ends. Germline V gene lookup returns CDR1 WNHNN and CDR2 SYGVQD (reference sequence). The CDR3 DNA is TGCGCCAGCAGTGAGTCGAACGGGGGAATATCCTATAATTCACCCCTCCACTTT. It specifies CASSESNGGISYNSPLHF.

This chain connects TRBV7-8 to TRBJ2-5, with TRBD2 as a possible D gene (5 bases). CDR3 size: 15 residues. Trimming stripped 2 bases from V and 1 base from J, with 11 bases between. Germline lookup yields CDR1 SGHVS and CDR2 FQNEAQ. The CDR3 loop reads CASSLNGVTQETQYF. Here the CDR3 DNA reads TGTGCCAGCAGCTTAAACGGGGTGACCCAAGAGACCCAGTACTTC.

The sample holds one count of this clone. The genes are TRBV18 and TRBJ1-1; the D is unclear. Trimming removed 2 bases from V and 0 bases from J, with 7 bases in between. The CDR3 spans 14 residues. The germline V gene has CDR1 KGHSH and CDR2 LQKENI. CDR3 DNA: TGTGCCAGCTCACCAAGAGGCATGAACACTGAAGCTTTCTTT. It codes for CASSPRGMNTEAFF.

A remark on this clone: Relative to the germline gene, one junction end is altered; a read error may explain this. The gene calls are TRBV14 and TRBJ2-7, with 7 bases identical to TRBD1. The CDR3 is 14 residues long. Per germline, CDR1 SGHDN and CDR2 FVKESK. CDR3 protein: CASSQERGHHEQYF. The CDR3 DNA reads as TGTGCCAGCAGCCAAGAAAGGGGGCATCACGAGCAATACTTC.

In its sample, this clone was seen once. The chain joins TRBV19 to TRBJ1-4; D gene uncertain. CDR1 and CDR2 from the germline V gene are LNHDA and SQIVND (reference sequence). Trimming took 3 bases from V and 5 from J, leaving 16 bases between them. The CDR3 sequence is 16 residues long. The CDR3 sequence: CASSIIPFGRNEKLFF. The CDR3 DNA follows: TGTGCCAGTAGTATCATCCCGTTTGGACGGAATGAAAAACTGTTTTTT.

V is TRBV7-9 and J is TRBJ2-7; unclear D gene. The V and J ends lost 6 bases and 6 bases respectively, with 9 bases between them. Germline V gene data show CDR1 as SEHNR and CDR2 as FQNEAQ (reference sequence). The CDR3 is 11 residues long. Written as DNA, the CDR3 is TGTGCCAGCAGTTCGAGTCGCGAGCAGTACTTC. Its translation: CASSSSREQYF. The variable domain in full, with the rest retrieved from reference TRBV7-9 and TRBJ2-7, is DTGVSQNPRHKITKRGQNVTFRCDPISEHNRLYWYRQTLGQGPEFLTYFQNEAQLEKSRLLSDRFSAERPKGSFSTLEIQRTEQGDSAMYLCASSSSREQYFGPGTRLTVT.

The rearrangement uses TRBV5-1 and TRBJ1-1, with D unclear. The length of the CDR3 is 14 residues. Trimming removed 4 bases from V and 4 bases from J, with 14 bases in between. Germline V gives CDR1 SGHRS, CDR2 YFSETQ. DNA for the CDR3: TGCGCCAGCAGCCCCGCGACCGGGGTCACTGAAGCTTTCTTT. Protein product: CASSPATGVTEAFF.

The CDR3 DNA follows: TGTGCCAGCAGCGTACTAGGGCGTAACTATGGCTACACCTTC. Its translation is CASSVLGRNYGYTF. This chain uses TRBV9 with TRBJ1-2; D gene uncertain. The germline V gene has CDR1 SGDLS and CDR2 YYNGEE. Trimming left V 1 base short and J 1 base short, with 8 bases between. The CDR3 consists of 14 residues.

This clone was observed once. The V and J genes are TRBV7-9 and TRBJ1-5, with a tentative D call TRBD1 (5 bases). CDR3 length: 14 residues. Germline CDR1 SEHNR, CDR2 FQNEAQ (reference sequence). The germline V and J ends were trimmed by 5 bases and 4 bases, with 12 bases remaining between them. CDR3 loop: CASSVGRDNQPQHF. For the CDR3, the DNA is TGTGCCAGCAGCGTGGGACGGGATAATCAGCCCCAGCATTTT.

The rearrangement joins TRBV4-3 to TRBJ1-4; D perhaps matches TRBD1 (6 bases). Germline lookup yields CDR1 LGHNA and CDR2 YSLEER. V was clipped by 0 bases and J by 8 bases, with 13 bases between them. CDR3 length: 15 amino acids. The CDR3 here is CASSQDWGALEKLFF. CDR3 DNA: TGCGCCAGCAGCCAAGATTGGGGGGCTCTGGAAAAACTGTTTTTT.

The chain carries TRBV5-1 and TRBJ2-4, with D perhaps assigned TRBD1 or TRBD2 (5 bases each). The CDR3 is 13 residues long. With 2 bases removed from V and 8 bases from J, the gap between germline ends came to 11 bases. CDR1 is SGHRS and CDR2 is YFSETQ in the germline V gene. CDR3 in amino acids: CASSFPGDDIQYF. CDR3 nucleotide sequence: TGCGCCAGCAGCTTCCCCGGGGACGACATTCAGTACTTC. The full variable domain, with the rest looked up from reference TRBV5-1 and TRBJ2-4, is KAGVTQTPRYLIKTRGQQVTLSCSPISGHRSVSWYQQTPGQGLQFLFEYFSETQRNKGNFPGRFSGRQFSNSRSEMNVSTLELGDSALYLCASSFPGDDIQYFGAGTRLSVL.

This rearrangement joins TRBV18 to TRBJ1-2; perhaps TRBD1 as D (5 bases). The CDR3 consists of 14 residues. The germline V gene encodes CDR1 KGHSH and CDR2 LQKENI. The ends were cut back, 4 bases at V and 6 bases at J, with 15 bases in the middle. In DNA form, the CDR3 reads TGTGCCAGCTCACTCGACGGGGCGGCGGATGGCTACACCTTC. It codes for CASSLDGAADGYTF. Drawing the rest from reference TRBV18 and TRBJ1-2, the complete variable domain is NAGVMQNPRHLVRRRGQEARLRCSPMKGHSHVYWYRQLPEEGLKFMVYLQKENIIDESGMPKERFSAEFPKEGPSILRIQQVVRGDSAAYFCASSLDGAADGYTFGSGTRLTVV.

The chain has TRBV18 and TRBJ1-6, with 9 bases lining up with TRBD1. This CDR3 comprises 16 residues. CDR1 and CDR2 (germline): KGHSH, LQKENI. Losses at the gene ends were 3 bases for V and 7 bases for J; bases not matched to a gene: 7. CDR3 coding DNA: TGTGCCAGCTCACCGCTGACAGGGGGAAAAAATTCACCCCTCCACTTT. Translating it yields CASSPLTGGKNSPLHF.

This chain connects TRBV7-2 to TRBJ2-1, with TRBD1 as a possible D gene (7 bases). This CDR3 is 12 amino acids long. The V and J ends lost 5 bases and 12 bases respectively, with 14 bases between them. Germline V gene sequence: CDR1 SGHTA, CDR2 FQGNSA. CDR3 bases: TGTGCCAGCAGCACCTACAGGGGAGGGCAGTTCTTC. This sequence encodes CASSTYRGGQFF.

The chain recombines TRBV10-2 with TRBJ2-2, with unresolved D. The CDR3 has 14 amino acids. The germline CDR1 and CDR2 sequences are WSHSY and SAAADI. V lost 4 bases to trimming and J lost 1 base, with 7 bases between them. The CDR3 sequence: CASSAVGNTGELFF. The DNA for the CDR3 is TGCGCCAGCAGTGCGGTAGGGAACACCGGGGAGCTGTTTTTT.

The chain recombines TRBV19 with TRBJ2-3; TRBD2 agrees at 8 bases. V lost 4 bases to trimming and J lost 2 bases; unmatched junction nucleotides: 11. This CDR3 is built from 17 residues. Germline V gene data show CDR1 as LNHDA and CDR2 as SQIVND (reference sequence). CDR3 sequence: CASSSPRAGVITDTQYF. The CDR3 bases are TGTGCCAGTAGTAGCCCCAGAGCGGGGGTAATCACAGATACGCAGTATTTT.

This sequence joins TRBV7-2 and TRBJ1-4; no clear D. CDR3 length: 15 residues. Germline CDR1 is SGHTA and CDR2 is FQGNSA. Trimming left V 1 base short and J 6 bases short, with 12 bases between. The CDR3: CASSLDHSNYEKLFF. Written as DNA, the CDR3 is TGTGCCAGCAGCTTAGATCATAGTAATTATGAAAAACTGTTTTTT.

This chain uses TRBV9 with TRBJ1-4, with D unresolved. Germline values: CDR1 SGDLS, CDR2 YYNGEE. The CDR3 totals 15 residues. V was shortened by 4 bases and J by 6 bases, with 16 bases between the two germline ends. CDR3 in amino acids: CASSRTGSGHEKLFF. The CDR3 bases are TGTGCCAGCAGCCGGACCGGTAGCGGTCATGAAAAACTGTTTTTT.

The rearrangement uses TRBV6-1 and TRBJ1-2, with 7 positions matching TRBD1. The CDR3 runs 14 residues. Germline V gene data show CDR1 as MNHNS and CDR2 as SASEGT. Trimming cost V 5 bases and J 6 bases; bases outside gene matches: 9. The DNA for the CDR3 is TGTGCCAGCAGTACCAGGGGGAAGGTCCATGGCTACACCTTC. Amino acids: CASSTRGKVHGYTF.